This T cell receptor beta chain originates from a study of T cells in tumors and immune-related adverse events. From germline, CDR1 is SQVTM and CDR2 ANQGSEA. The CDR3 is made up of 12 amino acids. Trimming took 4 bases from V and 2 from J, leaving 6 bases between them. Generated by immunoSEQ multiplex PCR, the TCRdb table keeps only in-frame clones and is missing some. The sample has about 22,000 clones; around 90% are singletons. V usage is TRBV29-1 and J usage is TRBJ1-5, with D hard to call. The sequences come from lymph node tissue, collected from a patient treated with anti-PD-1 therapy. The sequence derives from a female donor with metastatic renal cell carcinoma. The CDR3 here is CSVVSGNQPQHF. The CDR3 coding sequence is TGCAGCGTTGTTTCCGGCAATCAGCCCCAGCATTTT.